The sequence of this T cell receptor beta chain was determined in a study of blood T cell repertoires in COVID-19 (dated by TCRdb to 2018 to 2021). For the study in its entirety: The collaborator samples originated in the United States, Italy and Spain and spanned the acute and convalescent phases of COVID-19. The prospective study material was composed of cDNA or gDNA derived from T cells, B-cell-depleted T cells, or PBMCs. The dataset comprised deeply sampled blood TCRbeta repertoires from subjects exposed to, actively infected with, or recovered from COVID-19. A freely available public database, intended as a resource for researchers studying the immune response to SARS-CoV-2, is where the repertoires were released. Samples were obtained from the ongoing ImmuneRACE study (first 160 participants) and from about 1,300 subjects provided by 6 global collaborators. A de-identified subject ID, COVID-19 status, age in years and sex were almost always included in the sample metadata. Where available, HLA class I and class II types were obtained from metadata supplied by the sample provider rather than from assay-based typing. Summary of the overall study and its limitations: Clinical and demographic metadata were provided uncurated, with the amount varying by source and participant.

This clone showed up just a few times. The antigen it binds to is not known. No base-level quality is on record; no much larger clone is a single base apart. The immunoSEQ Assay, a bias-controlled multiplex PCR, was used to amplify TCRbeta CDR3 regions from genomic DNA. As for how the authors treated the data: Within the assay, amplification of reference gene primers was used to estimate how many nucleated cells each sample contained. To quantify the absolute abundance of each unique TCRbeta CDR3 rearrangement, sequence reads were collapsed and filtered. For each sample, productive Simpson clonality was calculated as the square root of Simpson's diversity index over productive rearrangements. In TCRdb, the immuneACCESS table is reduced to in-frame sequences with V and J assigned. These tables do not hold every clone; where another copy was compared, an unresolved V gene accounts for under half, and the others remain unexplained. V and J calls and clone size are copied from that table; D and trimming were computed from the DNA. Counted in this sample were roughly 88,000 clones; 75% to 95% of them appeared once. The ten largest clonotypes hold about 3.9% of the sample.

CDR1 MNHEY and CDR2 SMNVEV were looked up in the germline V gene (reference sequence). The CDR3 contains 16 residues, cysteine and phenylalanine counted. Only CDR3 DNA is held: 48 bases, read in frame from base 1. A distance of 16 bases separates the germline ends of V and J, which lose 5 bases and 2 bases respectively. The collaborating institutions used their own protocols to collect whole blood in K2EDTA tubes. Collaborator samples were shipped for TCRbeta analysis as frozen whole blood, isolated PBMCs, or DNA extracted from either sample type. The sample comprised peripheral blood. The TCR was taken from a woman aged 45-65 years in a cohort sampled during active COVID-19. This chain joins TRBV27 to TRBJ1-5; a tentative D call is TRBD1 (5 bases match). The sequenced DNA: TGTGCCAGCAGTCCGCGAAGCGGGGGTGGCAATCAGCCCCAGCATTTT. It specifies CASSPRSGGGNQPQHF.